This T cell receptor (beta chain) comes out of a study of T cells after yellow fever vaccination. Study-level points and caveats: High-abundance clonotypes from the bulk population could contaminate FACS-sorted repertoires.

A 5'RACE template-switching step, the method used to make TCR cDNA, added a universal primer site and UMIs. From the 5' RACE reads, TCRdb called clonotypes with MiXCR, one entry per CDR3 protein. The top ten hold roughly 0.71% of the sample, which has over 130,000 distinct CDR3 sequences, roughly 8% seen once. There are many counts of this clonotype. Antigen: not known. The CDR3 sequence is 14 residues long. Germline CDR1 and CDR2: LNHNV and YYDKDF (reference sequence). V trimming: 0 bases; J trimming: 9 bases; junction bases outside the gene matches: 3. The receptor was derived from a man aged 30 to 45 who received the YFV17D yellow fever vaccine. V usage is TRBV15 and J usage is TRBJ2-1, with 9 bases lining up with TRBD1. The source was CD4+ T cells sorted from PBMCs, collected 5 days after the yellow fever booster vaccination. In nucleotides, the CDR3 is TGTGCCACCAGCAGAGACACAGGGGGCGGTGAGCAGTTCTTC. Residues: CATSRDTGGGEQFF. The whole variable domain, remainder taken from reference TRBV15 and TRBJ2-1, is DAMVIQNPRYQVTQFGKPVTLSCSQTLNHNVMYWYQQKSSQAPKLLFHYYDKDFNNEADTPDNFQSRRPNTSFCFLDIRSPGLGDTAMYLCATSRDTGGGEQFFGPGTRLTVL.